This is a list of T cell receptor beta chains from one sample in a study of blood T cell repertoires in COVID-19. Sequencing used immunoSEQ multiplex PCR; TCRdb keeps in-frame clones, though not all of them. The sample includes about 300,000 clones, 87% of them seen just once. The specimen was peripheral blood. These receptors were obtained from a man younger than 30 with active or convalescent COVID-19. Both conserved end residues are part of each CDR3. Fields, in order: V gene, J gene, clone size, D gene, CDR3 protein, CDR3 DNA. The D gene is left open where the match is weak. Clone size is not always given. Where it is, it says once, few, many or a class for expanded clones.

TRBV4-1,TRBJ2-7,.,.,CASSQEPHAGPLYYEQYF,TGCGCCAGCAGCCAAGAACCCCACGCGGGACCCCTGTACTACGAGCAGTACTTC
TRBV27,TRBJ1-5,.,TRBD1,CASSPGTGGGQPQHF,TGTGCCAGCAGTCCGGGGACAGGGGGCGGACAGCCCCAGCATTTT
TRBV18,TRBJ1-6,once,.,CASSPEDSLPLHF,TGTGCCAGCTCACCGGAAGACAGCCTGCCCCTCCACTTT
TRBV9,TRBJ1-2,.,.,CASSVGQGNYGYTF,TGTGCCAGCAGCGTAGGTCAGGGAAACTATGGCTACACCTTC
TRBV4-3,TRBJ2-7,.,.,CASSQEMISSYEQYF,TGCGCCAGCAGCCAAGAAATGATTAGCTCCTACGAGCAGTACTTC
TRBV24-1,TRBJ2-2,.,.,CATSDSYNTGELFF,TGTGCCACCAGTGATTCCTATAACACCGGGGAGCTGTTTTTT
TRBV28,TRBJ1-1,.,.,CASSLTLSGTEAFF,TGTGCCAGCAGTTTAACCCTTAGTGGCACTGAAGCTTTCTTT
TRBV7-9,TRBJ1-2,few,.,CASSPAGGYTF,TGTGCCAGCAGCCCCGCCGGTGGCTACACCTTC
TRBV6-5,TRBJ1-6,few,.,CASRPGSGDSPLHF,TGTGCCAGCAGGCCAGGTTCGGGGGATTCACCCCTCCACTTT
TRBV27,TRBJ2-1,.,.,CASVGAGTQFF,TGTGCCAGCGTAGGAGCGGGTACTCAGTTCTTC
TRBV29-1,TRBJ2-7,.,TRBD1,CSVWTGNEQYF,TGCAGCGTTTGGACAGGGAACGAGCAGTACTTC
TRBV2,TRBJ1-2,.,.,CASMAGDNYGYTF,TGTGCCAGCATGGCGGGGGATAACTATGGCTACACCTTC
TRBV4-1,TRBJ2-5,.,TRBD2,CASSSLLPGGRGETQYF,TGCGCCAGCAGCTCACTTCTGCCGGGGGGGCGCGGGGAGACCCAGTACTTC
TRBV23-1,TRBJ2-7,.,TRBD1,CASSQPYFLDRPNSYEQYF,TGCGCCAGCAGTCAACCCTATTTTCTGGACAGGCCGAATTCCTACGAGCAGTACTTC
TRBV7-8,TRBJ2-7,.,TRBD1,CASSLSGTETYEQYF,TGTGCCAGCAGCTTATCCGGGACAGAAACCTACGAGCAGTACTTC
TRBV6-1,TRBJ2-7,.,.,CASSEASRADYEQYF,TGTGCCAGCAGTGAAGCGTCCAGGGCTGATTACGAGCAGTACTTC
TRBV3-1/TRBV3-2,TRBJ2-5,.,TRBD1,CARFLRGYQETQYF,TGTGCCAGGTTTCTCAGGGGGTACCAAGAGACCCAGTACTTC
TRBV6-5,TRBJ1-5,.,.,CASLRLGANQPQHF,TGTGCCAGCTTGCGATTGGGGGCAAATCAGCCCCAGCATTTT
TRBV14,TRBJ1-1,.,TRBD1,CASSHWGQGATEAFF,TGTGCCAGCAGCCATTGGGGTCAGGGGGCCACTGAAGCTTTCTTT
TRBV12-2,TRBJ1-2,.,.,CASRLAVPSDRYGYTF,TGTGCAAGTCGCTTAGCGGTCCCCTCTGACAGATATGGCTACACCTTC
TRBV19,TRBJ2-6,.,TRBD1,CASSLHRDRGPSGANVLTF,TGTGCCAGTAGTCTACACCGGGACAGGGGACCCTCTGGGGCCAACGTCCTGACTTTC
TRBV19,TRBJ2-2,once,TRBD1,CASRPGQGVTGELFF,TGTGCCAGTAGACCGGGACAGGGTGTTACCGGGGAGCTGTTTTTT
TRBV2,TRBJ1-5,.,.,CASSEIWQTYSNQPQHF,TGTGCCAGCAGTGAGATTTGGCAGACTTATAGCAATCAGCCCCAGCATTTT
TRBV9,TRBJ2-5,.,.,CASSVDDKRTKTQYF,TGTGCCAGCAGCGTAGACGACAAGAGGACAAAGACCCAGTACTTC
TRBV9,TRBJ1-6,few,TRBD1,CASSVGQGNSPLHF,TGTGCCAGCAGCGTAGGACAGGGGAATTCACCCCTCCACTTT
TRBV4-1,TRBJ1-2,.,TRBD1,CASSQERTGPGGYTF,TGCGCCAGCAGCCAAGAAAGGACAGGCCCCGGGGGCTACACCTTC
TRBV5-1,TRBJ1-3,.,.,CASSLEAYSGNTIYF,TGCGCCAGCAGCTTGGAAGCATACTCTGGAAACACCATATATTTT